These 22 T cell receptor beta chains originate from one sample sequenced in a study of Ad26.COV2.S vaccination and SARS-CoV-2 variants. This table comes from immunoSEQ multiplex PCR, and its TCRdb copy is limited to in-frame clones, with some not included. The sample yields about 460,000 clones, about nine tenths seen once. Treatment defined: 19 received Ad26.COV2.S at low or high dose, single or two shots; about 5 received placebo; per-sample allocation not given. The samples were gathered on day 63 after the first injection of vaccine or placebo. The starting material was peripheral blood, obtained in a trial of Ad26.COV2.S vaccine versus placebo. These receptors came from a person aged 18 to 65 who received the Ad26.COV2.S COVID-19 vaccine or a placebo.

This clone was seen once. The rearrangement links TRBV30 to TRBJ2-2, with 7 bases that match TRBD1. Germline V gives CDR1 GTSNPN, CDR2 SVGIG (reference sequence). V was pared by 3 bases and J by 13 bases, with 8 bases of the junction left unmatched. The CDR3 runs to 12 residues. The CDR3 DNA reads TGTGCCTGGAGATTACGACAGGGTGGGCTGTTTTTT. Translated, it gives CAWRLRQGGLFF.

The CDR3 loop is CASSDERRLGKCEQYF. DNA of the CDR3: TGCGCCAGCAGTGATGAGCGGAGACTAGGGAAGTGCGAGCAGTACTTC. V usage is TRBV10-2 and J usage is TRBJ2-7, with D maybe TRBD2 (6 bases). The germline gives CDR1 WSHSY, CDR2 SAAADI. V was pared by 3 bases and J by 6 bases, with 21 bases between. The CDR3 runs to 16 residues.

The chain employs TRBV6-2 or TRBV6-3 and TRBJ2-3; a weak D match, TRBD1 (5 bases). The length of the CDR3 is 18 residues. The V end was cut by 2 bases, the J end by 0 bases, with 18 bases between. Looked up from germline, CDR1 is MNHEY and CDR2 is SVGEGT. The CDR3 nucleotides read TGTGCCAGCAGTTACAGTGGGGCTTGGGCCGAAAGCACAGATACGCAGTATTTT. This sequence encodes CASSYSGAWAESTDTQYF.

V gene TRBV29-1 combines with J gene TRBJ1-1; the match to TRBD1 covers 8 bases. There are 14 residues in the CDR3. Germline V gene sequence: CDR1 SQVTM, CDR2 ANQGSEA. V lost 6 bases and J lost 5; bases outside the gene matches: 11. For the CDR3, the DNA is TGCAGCGTCCCGGGGGCGACAGGGGATACTGAAGCTTTCTTT. As protein: CSVPGATGDTEAFF.

V gene TRBV18 combines with J gene TRBJ2-6, with D unclear. CDR3 length: 15 amino acids. The V gene lost 6 bases and the J gene lost 1 base, with 10 bases spanning the gap. Per germline, CDR1 KGHSH and CDR2 LQKENI. CDR3 loop: CASSPITSGANVLTF. The CDR3 DNA follows: TGTGCCAGCTCGCCTATCACTTCTGGGGCCAACGTCCTGACTTTC. The whole variable domain, remainder taken from reference TRBV18 and TRBJ2-6, is NAGVMQNPRHLVRRRGQEARLRCSPMKGHSHVYWYRQLPEEGLKFMVYLQKENIIDESGMPKERFSAEFPKEGPSILRIQQVVRGDSAAYFCASSPITSGANVLTFGAGSRLTVL.

The rearrangement links TRBV15 to TRBJ2-7, with D unclear. V lost 0 bases and J 0 bases, leaving 9 bases between the germline ends. The V gene's germline CDR1 is LNHNV and CDR2 YYDKDF (reference sequence). This CDR3 region has 15 residues. CDR3 protein: CATSREGRSSYEQYF. In DNA, the CDR3 is TGTGCCACCAGCAGAGAGGGCAGGAGCTCCTACGAGCAGTACTTC. The whole variable domain, remainder taken from reference TRBV15 and TRBJ2-7, is DAMVIQNPRYQVTQFGKPVTLSCSQTLNHNVMYWYQQKSSQAPKLLFHYYDKDFNNEADTPDNFQSRRPNTSFCFLDIRSPGLGDTAMYLCATSREGRSSYEQYFGPGTRLTVT.

This chain connects TRBV5-8 to TRBJ1-5, with a weak D call TRBD1 (5 bases). Trimming shortened V by 0 bases and J by 0 bases, and 13 bases separated the two germline ends. This CDR3 region has 17 residues. Germline V gene data show CDR1 as SGHTS and CDR2 as YDEGEE. CDR3 DNA: TGTGCCAGCAGCTTGGCCCTGGGAGGGACTAGCAATCAGCCCCAGCATTTT. It yields the protein CASSLALGGTSNQPQHF.

In this sample, this clone turned up a few times. This chain uses TRBV11-1 with TRBJ1-2; 9 positions agree with TRBD1. V was pared by 5 bases and J by 8 bases, with 15 bases of the junction left unmatched. Germline values: CDR1 SGHAT, CDR2 FQDESV (reference sequence). The CDR3 has 16 amino acids. CDR3 region: CASSDRDRVPYRGYTF. The CDR3 nucleotides read TGTGCCAGCAGCGACCGGGACAGGGTCCCCTATCGAGGCTACACCTTC.

This chain links TRBV28 with TRBJ1-6; no reliable D call. The V end was cut by 7 bases, the J end by 7 bases, with 14 bases between. This CDR3 has 14 residues. Germline loops: CDR1 MDHEN, CDR2 SYDVKM. The CDR3 loop is CASTSYSGNSPLHF. The CDR3 DNA reads as TGTGCCAGCACCTCGTACAGCGGCAATTCACCCCTCCACTTT.

The chain couples TRBV18 to TRBJ2-3; TRBD1 aligns across 9 bases. The length of the CDR3 is 16 residues. CDR1 is KGHSH and CDR2 is LQKENI in the germline V gene. The V and J ends lost 1 base and 4 bases, in that order; junction bases with no gene match: 6. CDR3 sequence reads: CASSPLGQGSADTQYF. The DNA for the CDR3 is TGTGCCAGCTCACCACTAGGACAGGGGAGTGCAGATACGCAGTATTTT.

The chain carries TRBV9 and TRBJ2-5; tentatively, D is TRBD2 (7 bases). The CDR3 extends over 15 amino acids. The V and J ends lost 0 bases and 1 base respectively, with 10 bases between them. The germline V gene encodes CDR1 SGDLS and CDR2 YYNGEE. CDR3 amino acids: CASSVAGGRQETQYF. In DNA, the CDR3 is TGTGCCAGCAGCGTAGCGGGGGGCCGCCAAGAGACCCAGTACTTC.

Comments on this clone: Other DNA sequences within the sample encode an identical CDR3. V usage is TRBV7-2 and J usage is TRBJ2-7; 11 bases map to TRBD1. With V trimmed by 5 bases and J by 7 bases, 7 bases remained unmatched. The CDR3 totals 14 residues. From germline, CDR1 is SGHTA and CDR2 FQGNSA. CDR3 amino acids: CASSLGQGAGEQYF. The DNA of the CDR3 is TGTGCCAGCAGCCTCGGACAGGGGGCGGGGGAGCAGTACTTC.

The chain carries TRBV5-4 and TRBJ2-5; TRBD2 matches at 9 bases. V gave up 4 bases and J gave up 2 bases; unmatched junction bases: 6. CDR1 and CDR2 (germline): SGHNT, YYREEE (reference sequence). This CDR3 has 15 residues. The DNA for the CDR3 is TGTGCCAGCAGCCCGCGACTAGCGGATCAAGAGACCCAGTACTTC. The encoded protein is CASSPRLADQETQYF.

V and J are TRBV27 and TRBJ1-1, with TRBD1 as a possible D gene (5 bases). V lost 0 bases and J lost 2, with 10 bases in between. This CDR3 contains 15 residues. Germline CDR1 is MNHEY and CDR2 is SMNVEV (reference sequence). CDR3 DNA: TGTGCCAGCAGTTTATCCGGGGGATATAACACTGAAGCTTTCTTT. Translated: CASSLSGGYNTEAFF.

The chain joins TRBV30 to TRBJ1-3; D is unresolved. The V gene lost 0 bases and the J gene lost 5 bases, with 11 bases spanning the gap. Germline CDR1 is GTSNPN and CDR2 is SVGIG (reference sequence). The CDR3 runs 14 residues. The chain's CDR3 is CAWSVGGLRNTIYF. The CDR3 coding sequence is TGTGCCTGGAGTGTTGGAGGGTTGAGAAACACCATATATTTT.

The V call is TRBV7-6, the J call TRBJ2-7, with 7 bases fitting TRBD1. Per germline, CDR1 SGHVS and CDR2 FNYEAQ. CDR3 length equals 15 residues. With 5 bases clipped from V and 2 bases from J, the junction kept 9 bases outside the gene matches. The CDR3 reads CASSLRQGTPYEQYF. The DNA for the CDR3 is TGTGCCAGCAGCCTACGACAGGGTACCCCCTACGAGCAGTACTTC.

This chain joins TRBV7-9 and TRBJ1-6, with D unresolved. CDR3 length equals 14 residues. With 6 bases removed from V and 5 bases from J, the gap between germline ends came to 11 bases. Germline loops: CDR1 SEHNR, CDR2 FQNEAQ (reference sequence). DNA for the CDR3: TGTGCCAGCAGGCTTGGCCCGAATAATTCACCCCTCCACTTT. It encodes CASRLGPNNSPLHF.

The rearrangement links TRBV19 to TRBJ1-4; 7 bases agree with TRBD1. Trimming removed 5 bases from V and 5 bases from J; junction bases left unmatched: 8. Per the germline V gene, CDR1 is LNHDA and CDR2 is SQIVND (reference sequence). The CDR3 sequence is 15 residues long. The DNA for the CDR3 is TGTGCCAGTAGTGACCAGACAGGGAGCAATGAAAAACTGTTTTTT. Amino acids: CASSDQTGSNEKLFF.

The sample holds one count of this clone. J is TRBJ1-4 and V is TRBV3-1 (or the pseudogene TRBV3-2); 7 nucleotides line up with TRBD1. The CDR3 contains 16 residues. V gave up 1 base and J gave up 8 bases; unmatched junction bases: 10. Germline V lookup: CDR1 LGHDT, CDR2 YNNKEL (reference sequence). The CDR3 nucleotides are TGTGCCAGCAGCCAAGTTTATCCGACAGGGAACGAAAAACTGTTTTTT. Encoded protein: CASSQVYPTGNEKLFF.

The chain has TRBV6-2 or TRBV6-3 and TRBJ2-1; a possible D gene is TRBD1 (5 bases). Germline lookup yields CDR1 MNHEY and CDR2 SVGEGT. With 5 bases removed from V and 2 bases from J, the gap between germline ends came to 16 bases. The CDR3 spans 16 residues. The CDR3 DNA sequence: TGTGCCAGCAGTCCCTCCGGAGTAGGGGCCTACAATGAGCAGTTCTTC. It translates to CASSPSGVGAYNEQFF.

The V gene is TRBV20-1, the J gene TRBJ2-5, with unresolved D. V lost 7 bases and J 2 bases, leaving 8 bases between the germline ends. The germline gives CDR1 DFQATT, CDR2 SNEGSKA (reference sequence). The CDR3 extends over 11 amino acids. CDR3 loop: CSEVAQETQYF. The CDR3 DNA is TGCAGTGAGGTAGCTCAAGAGACCCAGTACTTC.

This clone appeared a single time. V is TRBV29-1 and J is TRBJ2-5; a weak D match, TRBD2 (6 bases). V lost 5 bases, J lost 5 bases, and 15 bases lay in between. Germline-derived CDR1 and CDR2 are SQVTM and ANQGSEA. This CDR3 region has 13 residues. This CDR3 reads CSVQSTGGETQYF. CDR3 coding DNA: TGCAGCGTTCAAAGCACTGGGGGGGAGACCCAGTACTTC.